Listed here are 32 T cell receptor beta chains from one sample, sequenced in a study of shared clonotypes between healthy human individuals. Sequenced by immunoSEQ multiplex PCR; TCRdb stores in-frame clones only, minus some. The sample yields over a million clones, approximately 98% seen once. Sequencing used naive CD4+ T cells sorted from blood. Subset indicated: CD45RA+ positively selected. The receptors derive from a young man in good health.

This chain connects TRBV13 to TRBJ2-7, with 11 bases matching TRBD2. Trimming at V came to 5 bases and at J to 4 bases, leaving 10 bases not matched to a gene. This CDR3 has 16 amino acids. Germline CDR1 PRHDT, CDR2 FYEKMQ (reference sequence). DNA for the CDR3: TGTGCCAGCAGCCGGGGACTAGCGGAGGAAACGTACGAGCAGTACTTC. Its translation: CASSRGLAEETYEQYF.

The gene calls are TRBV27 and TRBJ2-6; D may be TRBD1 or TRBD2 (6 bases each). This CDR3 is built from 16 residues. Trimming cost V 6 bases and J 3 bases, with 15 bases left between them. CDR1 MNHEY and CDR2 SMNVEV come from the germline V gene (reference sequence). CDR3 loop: CASSPSRGLGANVLTF. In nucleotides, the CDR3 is TGTGCCAGCAGCCCCTCACGGGGGCTTGGGGCCAACGTCCTGACTTTC.

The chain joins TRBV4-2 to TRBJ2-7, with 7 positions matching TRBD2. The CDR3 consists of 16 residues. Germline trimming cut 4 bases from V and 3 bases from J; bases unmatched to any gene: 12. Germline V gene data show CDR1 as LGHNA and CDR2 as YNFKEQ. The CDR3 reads CASSRSGKRGVYEQYF. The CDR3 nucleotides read TGTGCCAGCAGCCGGTCGGGAAAGCGGGGCGTCTACGAGCAGTACTTC.

CDR3: CASSKGTSGRTDTQYF. The CDR3 DNA follows: TGTGCCAGCAGTAAAGGGACTAGCGGGAGAACAGATACGCAGTATTTT. The chain joins TRBV28 to TRBJ2-3, with 14 bases fitting TRBD2. CDR3 length: 16 amino acids. Losses at the gene ends were 5 bases for V and 3 bases for J; bases not matched to a gene: 4. Germline V gives CDR1 MDHEN, CDR2 SYDVKM.

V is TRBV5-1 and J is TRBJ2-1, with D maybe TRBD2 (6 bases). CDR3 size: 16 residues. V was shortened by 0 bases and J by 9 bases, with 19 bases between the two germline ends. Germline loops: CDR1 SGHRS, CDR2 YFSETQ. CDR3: CASSLALASGGVEQFF. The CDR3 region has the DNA TGCGCCAGCAGCTTGGCTCTAGCGTCCGGGGGTGTTGAGCAGTTCTTC.

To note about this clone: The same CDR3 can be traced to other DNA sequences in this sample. CDR3 DNA: TGTGCCAGCTCACCACCAGGGGGAGTGAACACTGAAGCTTTCTTT. This sequence encodes CASSPPGGVNTEAFF. J is TRBJ1-1 and V is TRBV18, with a weak D call TRBD1 (6 bases). In germline, CDR1 is KGHSH, CDR2 LQKENI. Trimming pared 0 bases from V and 0 bases from J, leaving 8 bases between. CDR3 length: 15 amino acids.

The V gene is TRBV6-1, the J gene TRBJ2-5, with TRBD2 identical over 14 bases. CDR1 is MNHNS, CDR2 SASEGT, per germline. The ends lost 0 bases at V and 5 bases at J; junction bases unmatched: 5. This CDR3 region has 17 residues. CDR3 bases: TGTGCCAGCAGTGAAGCGCGGGGACTAGCGGGAGCTGAGACCCAGTACTTC. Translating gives CASSEARGLAGAETQYF.

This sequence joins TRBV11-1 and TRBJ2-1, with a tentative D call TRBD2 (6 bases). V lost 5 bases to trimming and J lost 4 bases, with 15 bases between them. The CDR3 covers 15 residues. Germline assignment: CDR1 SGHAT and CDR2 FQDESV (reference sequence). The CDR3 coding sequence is TGTGCCAGCAGCCTCGGCGGGATGGGGTACAATGAGCAGTTCTTC. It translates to CASSLGGMGYNEQFF.

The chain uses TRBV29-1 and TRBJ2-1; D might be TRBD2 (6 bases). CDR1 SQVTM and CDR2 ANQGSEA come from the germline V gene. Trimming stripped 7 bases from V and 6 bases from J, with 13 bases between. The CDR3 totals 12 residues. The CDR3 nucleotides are TGCAGCGCCGAATGGAGGGGCAATGAGCAGTTCTTC. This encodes CSAEWRGNEQFF.

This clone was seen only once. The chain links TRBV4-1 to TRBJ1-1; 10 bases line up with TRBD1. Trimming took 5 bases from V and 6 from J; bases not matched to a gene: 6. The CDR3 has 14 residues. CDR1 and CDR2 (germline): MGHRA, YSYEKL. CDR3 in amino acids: CASSDRGRFAEAFF. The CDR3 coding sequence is TGCGCCAGCAGCGACAGGGGGCGCTTCGCTGAAGCTTTCTTT.

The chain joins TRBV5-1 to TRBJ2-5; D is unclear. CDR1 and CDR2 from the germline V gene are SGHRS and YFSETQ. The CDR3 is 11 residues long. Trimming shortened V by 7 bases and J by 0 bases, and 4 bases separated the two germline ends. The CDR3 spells CASQNQETQYF. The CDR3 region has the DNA TGCGCCAGCCAGAACCAAGAGACCCAGTACTTC. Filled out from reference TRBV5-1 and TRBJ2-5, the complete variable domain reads KAGVTQTPRYLIKTRGQQVTLSCSPISGHRSVSWYQQTPGQGLQFLFEYFSETQRNKGNFPGRFSGRQFSNSRSEMNVSTLELGDSALYLCASQNQETQYFGPGTRLLVL.

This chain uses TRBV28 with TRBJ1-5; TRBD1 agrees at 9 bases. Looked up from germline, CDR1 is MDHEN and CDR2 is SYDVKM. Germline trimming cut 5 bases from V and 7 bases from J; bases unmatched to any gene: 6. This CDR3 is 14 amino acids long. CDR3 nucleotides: TGTGCCAGCAGTCTAGGGACAGGGTGGCAGCCCCAGCATTTT. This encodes CASSLGTGWQPQHF.

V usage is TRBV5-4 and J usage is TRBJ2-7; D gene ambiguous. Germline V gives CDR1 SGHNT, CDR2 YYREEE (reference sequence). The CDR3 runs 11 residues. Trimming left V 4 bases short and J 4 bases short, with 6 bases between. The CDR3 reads CASSDRYEQYF. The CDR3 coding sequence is TGTGCCAGCAGCGATCGGTACGAGCAGTACTTC.

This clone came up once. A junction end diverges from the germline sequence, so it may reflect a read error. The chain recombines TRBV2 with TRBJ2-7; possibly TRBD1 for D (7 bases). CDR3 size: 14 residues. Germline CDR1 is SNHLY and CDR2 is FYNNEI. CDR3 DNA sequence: TGTGCCAGCAGTGGGGGAGGACAGGCCACGGGATCCAACTTC. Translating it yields CASSGGGQATGSNF.

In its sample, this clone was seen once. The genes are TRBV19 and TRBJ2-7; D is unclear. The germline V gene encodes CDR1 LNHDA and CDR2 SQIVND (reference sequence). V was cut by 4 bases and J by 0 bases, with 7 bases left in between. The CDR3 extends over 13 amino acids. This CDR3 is CASSTSHSYEQYF. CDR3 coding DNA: TGTGCCAGTAGTACTTCCCACTCCTACGAGCAGTACTTC.

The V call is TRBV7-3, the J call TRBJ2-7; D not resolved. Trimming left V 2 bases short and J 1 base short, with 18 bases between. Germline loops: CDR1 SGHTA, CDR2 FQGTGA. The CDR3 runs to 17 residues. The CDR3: CASSLGPVGQKSYEQYF. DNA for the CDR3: TGTGCCAGCAGCTTAGGCCCGGTAGGCCAGAAATCCTACGAGCAGTACTTC.

The DNA for the CDR3 is TGTGCCAGCAGCGCCACTGCAGGTTCGCAAGAGACCCAGTACTTC. Protein product: CASSATAGSQETQYF. J is TRBJ2-5 and V is TRBV9; D ambiguous. The V end was cut by 3 bases, the J end by 2 bases, with 14 bases between. Germline values: CDR1 SGDLS, CDR2 YYNGEE. This CDR3 has 15 amino acids. Supplemented by reference TRBV9 and TRBJ2-5, the full variable domain reads DSGVTQTPKHLITATGQRVTLRCSPRSGDLSVYWYQQSLDQGLQFLIQYYNGEERAKGNILERFSAQQFPDLHSELNLSSLELGDSALYFCASSATAGSQETQYFGPGTRLLVL.

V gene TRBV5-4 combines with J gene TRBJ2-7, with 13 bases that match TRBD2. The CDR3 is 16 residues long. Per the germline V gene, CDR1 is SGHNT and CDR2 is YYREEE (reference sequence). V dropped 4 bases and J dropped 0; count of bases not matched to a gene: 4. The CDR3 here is CASSTGLAGVSYEQYF. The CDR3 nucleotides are TGTGCCAGCAGCACCGGACTAGCGGGAGTCTCCTACGAGCAGTACTTC.

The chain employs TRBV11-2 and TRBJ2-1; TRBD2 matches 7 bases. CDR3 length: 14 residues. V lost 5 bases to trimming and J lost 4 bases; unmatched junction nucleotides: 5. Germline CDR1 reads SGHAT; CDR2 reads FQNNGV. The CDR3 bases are TGTGCCAGCAGCCACCGGGACTATTACAATGAGCAGTTCTTC. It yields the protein CASSHRDYYNEQFF. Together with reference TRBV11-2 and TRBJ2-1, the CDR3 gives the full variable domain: EAGVAQSPRYKIIEKRQSVAFWCNPISGHATLYWYQQILGQGPKLLIQFQNNGVVDDSQLPKDRFSAERLKGVDSTLKIQPAKLEDSAVYLCASSHRDYYNEQFFGPGTRLTVL.

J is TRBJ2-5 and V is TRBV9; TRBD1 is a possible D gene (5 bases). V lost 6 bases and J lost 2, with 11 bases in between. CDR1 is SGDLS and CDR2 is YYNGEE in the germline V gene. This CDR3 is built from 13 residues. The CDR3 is CASTPGPQETQYF. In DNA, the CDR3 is TGTGCCAGCACCCCAGGGCCGCAAGAGACCCAGTACTTC.

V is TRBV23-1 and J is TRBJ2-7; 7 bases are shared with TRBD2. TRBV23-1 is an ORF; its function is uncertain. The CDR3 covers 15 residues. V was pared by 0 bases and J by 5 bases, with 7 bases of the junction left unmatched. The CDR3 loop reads CASSQSGRVIHEQYF. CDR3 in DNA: TGCGCCAGCAGTCAATCGGGGAGGGTCATCCACGAGCAGTACTTC.

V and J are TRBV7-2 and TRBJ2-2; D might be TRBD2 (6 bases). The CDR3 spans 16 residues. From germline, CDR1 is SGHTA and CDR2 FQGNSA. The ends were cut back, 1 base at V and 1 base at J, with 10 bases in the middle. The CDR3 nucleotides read TGTGCCAGCAGCTTAGGGTCGGGACTGAACACCGGGGAGCTGTTTTTT. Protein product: CASSLGSGLNTGELFF.

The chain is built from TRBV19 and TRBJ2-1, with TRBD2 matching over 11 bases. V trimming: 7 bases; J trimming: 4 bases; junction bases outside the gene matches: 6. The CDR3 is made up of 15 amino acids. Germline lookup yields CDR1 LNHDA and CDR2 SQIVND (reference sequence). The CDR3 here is CASTKGLAVYNEQFF. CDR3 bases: TGTGCCAGTACAAAGGGACTAGCGGTTTACAATGAGCAGTTCTTC.

Here the CDR3 reads CASSEEGSENTIYF. In nucleotides, the CDR3 is TGCGCCAGCAGTGAAGAAGGGTCGGAAAACACCATATATTTT. The chain uses TRBV10-2 and TRBJ1-3; no definite D call. Germline V gives CDR1 WSHSY, CDR2 SAAADI. V was cut by 3 bases and J by 6 bases, with 12 bases left in between. There are 14 residues in the CDR3.

The DNA of the CDR3 is TGTGCCATCAACCGAAGGACAGCATATAGCAATCAGCCCCAGCATTTT. It yields the protein CAINRRTAYSNQPQHF. J is TRBJ1-5 and V is TRBV7-8, with TRBD1 as a possible D gene (6 bases). CDR3 length: 16 residues. Germline-derived CDR1 and CDR2 are SGHVS and FQNEAQ. Trimming took off 10 bases at V and 0 bases at J, with 19 bases between the two ends.

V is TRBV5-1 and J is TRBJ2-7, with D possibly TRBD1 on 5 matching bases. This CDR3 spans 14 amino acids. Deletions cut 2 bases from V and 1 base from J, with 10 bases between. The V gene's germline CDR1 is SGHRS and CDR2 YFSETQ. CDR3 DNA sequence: TGCGCCAGCAGCTTTTCCAGACAGTCCTACGAGCAGTACTTC. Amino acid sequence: CASSFSRQSYEQYF.

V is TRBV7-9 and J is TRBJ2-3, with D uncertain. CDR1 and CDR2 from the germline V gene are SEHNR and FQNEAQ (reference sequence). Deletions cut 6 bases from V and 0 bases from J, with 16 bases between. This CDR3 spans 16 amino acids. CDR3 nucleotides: TGTGCCAGCAGAGAGCTGGCTCGAGCTAGCACAGATACGCAGTATTTT. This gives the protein CASRELARASTDTQYF.

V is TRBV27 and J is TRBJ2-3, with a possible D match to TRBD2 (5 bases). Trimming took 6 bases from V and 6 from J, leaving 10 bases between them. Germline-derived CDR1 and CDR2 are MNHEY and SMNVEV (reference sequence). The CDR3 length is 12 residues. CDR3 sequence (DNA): TGTGCCAGCAGCGCCTCGGGGGATACGCAGTATTTT. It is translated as CASSASGDTQYF.

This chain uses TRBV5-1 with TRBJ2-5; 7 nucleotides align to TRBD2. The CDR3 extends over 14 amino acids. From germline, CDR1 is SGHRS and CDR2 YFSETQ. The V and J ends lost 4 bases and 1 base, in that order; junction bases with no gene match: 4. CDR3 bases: TGCGCCAGCAGCCATCGGACTAGCCAAGAGACCCAGTACTTC. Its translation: CASSHRTSQETQYF.

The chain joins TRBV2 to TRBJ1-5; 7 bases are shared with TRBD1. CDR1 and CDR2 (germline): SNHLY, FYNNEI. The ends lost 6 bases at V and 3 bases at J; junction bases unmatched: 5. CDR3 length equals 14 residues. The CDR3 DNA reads TGTGCCAGCAGGACAGGGCAGTACAATCAGCCCCAGCATTTT. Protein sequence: CASRTGQYNQPQHF.

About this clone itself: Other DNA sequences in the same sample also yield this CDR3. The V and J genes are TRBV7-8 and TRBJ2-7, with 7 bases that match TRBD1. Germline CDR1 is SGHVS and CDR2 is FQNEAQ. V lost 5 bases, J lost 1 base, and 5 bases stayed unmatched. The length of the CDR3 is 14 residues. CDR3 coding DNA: TGTGCCAGCAGCCCCCGGACAGGTTCCTACGAGCAGTACTTC. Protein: CASSPRTGSYEQYF.

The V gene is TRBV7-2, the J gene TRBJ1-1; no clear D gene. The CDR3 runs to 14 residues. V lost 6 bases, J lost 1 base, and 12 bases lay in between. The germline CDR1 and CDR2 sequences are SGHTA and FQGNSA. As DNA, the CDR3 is TGTGCCAGCAGTTCCATCGGGCGGAACACTGAAGCTTTCTTT. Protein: CASSSIGRNTEAFF.